A single sample gave rise to the 22 T cell receptor beta chains below, sequenced in a study of T-cell memory formation after mild COVID-19. TCRdb re-derived calls from the 5' RACE reads in MiXCR, one entry per CDR3 protein. This sample carries fewer than 300,000 distinct CDR3 sequences, roughly 17% of them seen once, and the ten largest clones take 23%. Input material: PBMCs or a T cell subset sorted from them (not recorded which). The receptors derive from a man younger than 35 who had mild COVID-19 (a few samples of this study predate the infection). Cell type and time point are not known.

This clonotype has a handful of counts. The V and J genes are TRBV5-1 and TRBJ2-5, with D tentatively TRBD2 (5 bases). This CDR3 contains 13 residues. Germline lookup yields CDR1 SGHRS and CDR2 YFSETQ. Trimming removed 8 bases at V and 3 bases at J, with 14 bases between. CDR3 DNA: TGCGCCAGGAACGGCGGGCAGGAAGAGACCCAGTACTTC. This codes for CARNGGQEETQYF.

This chain uses TRBV6-2 or TRBV6-3 with TRBJ2-6; 7 bases map to TRBD1. CDR3 length: 13 residues. V lost 8 bases, J lost 2 bases, and 0 bases stayed unmatched. Germline CDR1 is MNHEY and CDR2 is SVGEGT. CDR3 protein: CASGTAGANVLTF. The CDR3 DNA follows: TGTGCCAGCGGGACAGCTGGGGCCAACGTCCTGACTTTC.

There are a few counts of this clonotype. The V gene is TRBV7-2, the J gene TRBJ2-7, with D unclear. Germline loops: CDR1 SGHTA, CDR2 FQGNSA. V was shortened by 0 bases and J by 7 bases, with 22 bases between the two germline ends. The CDR3 extends over 17 amino acids. Here the CDR3 DNA reads TGTGCCAGCAGCTTAGCGCCCCCCAGCCGAAGGGTTGGGGAGCAGTACTTC. Residues: CASSLAPPSRRVGEQYF.

V and J are TRBV20-1 and TRBJ1-1; 9 nucleotides agree with TRBD1. The germline V gene encodes CDR1 DFQATT and CDR2 SNEGSKA (reference sequence). The CDR3 contains 14 residues. V shed 3 bases and J 0 bases; nucleotides not matched to a gene: 2. In DNA, the CDR3 is TGCAGTGCTAGGGGGGACAGGGTGAACACTGAAGCTTTCTTT. Translating gives CSARGDRVNTEAFF.

The chain uses TRBV6-6 and TRBJ2-3; unclear D gene. The CDR3 has 15 amino acids. Germline lookup yields CDR1 MNHNY and CDR2 SVGAGI (reference sequence). V dropped 5 bases and J dropped 0 bases, with 12 bases sitting between them. DNA of the CDR3: TGTGCCAGCAGTCAGTCCCGTGCTAGCACAGATACGCAGTATTTT. It specifies CASSQSRASTDTQYF.

This clonotype appeared a few times. V is TRBV4-1 and J is TRBJ1-1, with unresolved D. The germline V and J ends were trimmed by 0 bases and 0 bases, with 5 bases remaining between them. Germline lookup yields CDR1 MGHRA and CDR2 YSYEKL. This CDR3 spans 14 amino acids. The CDR3: CASSQERLNTEAFF. In DNA, the CDR3 is TGCGCCAGCAGCCAAGAACGGTTGAACACTGAAGCTTTCTTT.

The V and J genes are TRBV21-1 and TRBJ1-5. TRBV21-1 constitutes a pseudogene. CDR3 length: 10 amino acids. CDR3 sequence reads: CASSNQPQHF. For the CDR3, the DNA is TGTGCCAGCAGCAATCAGCCCCAGCATTTT.

V and J are TRBV6-7 and TRBJ2-3, with a possible D match to TRBD2 (5 bases). TRBV6-7 is an ORF; its function is uncertain. Trimming took 6 bases from V and 0 from J, leaving 16 bases between them. CDR3 length equals 16 residues. The CDR3 spells CASSYRTPRSTDTQYF. CDR3 nucleotide sequence: TGTGCCAGCAGCTATAGGACTCCGAGGAGCACAGATACGCAGTATTTT.

There are a few counts of this clonotype. V and J are TRBV2 and TRBJ2-6; TRBD1 might be the D (6 bases). The CDR3 spans 17 residues. Germline assignment: CDR1 SNHLY and CDR2 FYNNEI. Trimming removed 9 bases at V and 0 bases at J, with 18 bases between. The CDR3: CASSVHRVFSGANVLTF. In nucleotides, the CDR3 is TGTGCCAGTTCCGTACACAGGGTTTTCTCTGGGGCCAACGTCCTGACTTTC.

There are a few counts of this clonotype. The chain recombines TRBV5-1 with TRBJ2-4, with 7 positions matching TRBD2. Germline trimming cut 0 bases from V and 6 bases from J; bases unmatched to any gene: 3. Germline V CDR1 and CDR2: SGHRS, YFSETQ. This CDR3 comprises 14 residues. CDR3 sequence: CASSLDRTRNIQYF. For the CDR3, the DNA is TGCGCCAGCAGCTTGGATAGGACTAGAAACATTCAGTACTTC.

The rearrangement uses TRBV6-6 and TRBJ2-2; 10 bases match TRBD1. The CDR3 runs 15 residues. CDR1 is MNHNY, CDR2 SVGAGI, per germline (reference sequence). With V trimmed by 5 bases and J by 6 bases, 6 bases remained unmatched. The CDR3 sequence is CASSRGQGWSGELFF. The CDR3 DNA is TGTGCCAGCAGTAGGGGACAGGGGTGGTCCGGGGAGCTGTTTTTT.

This clonotype was seen at least ten times. The CDR3 nucleotides read TGCAGTGCTAGTAAGGGCGGGAGCTCTCAAGAGACCCAGTACTTC. Amino acid sequence: CSASKGGSSQETQYF. The genes are TRBV20-1 and TRBJ2-5; 7 nucleotides line up with TRBD2. This CDR3 is 15 amino acids long. The germline gives CDR1 DFQATT, CDR2 SNEGSKA (reference sequence). J lost 2 bases, V lost 3 bases, and 9 bases had no gene match.

The chain employs TRBV19 and TRBJ1-1, with a tentative D call TRBD1 (6 bases). The CDR3 is made up of 15 amino acids. The V and J ends lost 5 bases and 0 bases respectively, with 13 bases between them. CDR1 LNHDA and CDR2 SQIVND come from the germline V gene (reference sequence). The chain's CDR3 is CASSELGHMNTEAFF. The CDR3 coding sequence is TGTGCCAGTAGTGAGTTGGGACACATGAACACTGAAGCTTTCTTT.

CDR3 residues: CASSRTGALRGYTF. The DNA of the CDR3 is TGTGCCAGCAGTCGGACAGGGGCGCTTCGGGGCTACACCTTC. This chain uses TRBV12-3 or TRBV12-4 with TRBJ1-2, with 9 bases that match TRBD1. The CDR3 covers 14 residues. Germline trimming cut 5 bases from V and 8 bases from J; bases unmatched to any gene: 9.

V is TRBV11-2 and J is TRBJ2-5; 12 nucleotides agree with TRBD2. The CDR3 extends over 18 amino acids. Germline CDR1 reads SGHAT; CDR2 reads FQNNGV. With V trimmed by 0 bases and J by 7 bases, 12 bases remained unmatched. The CDR3 DNA reads as TGTGCCAGCAGCTTAGATAGAGGGACTAGCGGGCCCGCCCGGACCCAGTACTTC. This encodes CASSLDRGTSGPARTQYF.

This clonotype was counted between two and nine times. V usage is TRBV12-3 or TRBV12-4 and J usage is TRBJ2-6; D possibly corresponds to TRBD2 (5 bases). The CDR3 consists of 17 residues. V was cut by 5 bases and J by 0 bases, with 14 bases left in between. CDR3 in amino acids: CASSTRGLSSGANVLTF. The CDR3 DNA reads as TGTGCCAGCAGTACGAGAGGACTCAGCTCTGGGGCCAACGTCCTGACTTTC.

This clonotype was seen more than once but under ten times. The rearrangement uses TRBV10-2 and TRBJ1-1; tentative D call: TRBD1 (6 bases). This CDR3 has 14 residues. Germline CDR1 and CDR2: WSHSY and SAAADI. Between the trimmed V and J ends, which lost 7 bases and 1 base, there was a span of 13 bases. CDR3 region: CASTEKTGNTEAFF. CDR3 DNA sequence: TGCGCCAGCACCGAAAAGACAGGGAACACTGAAGCTTTCTTT.

This clonotype was picked up a small number of times. V and J are TRBV5-1 and TRBJ1-5; possible D gene TRBD1, 6 bases. The CDR3 is 16 residues long. The germline gives CDR1 SGHRS, CDR2 YFSETQ. V lost 4 bases and J 2 bases, leaving 16 bases between the germline ends. The chain's CDR3 is CASSPGGGLGNQPQHF. CDR3 bases: TGCGCCAGCAGCCCTGGGGGGGGCTTGGGCAATCAGCCCCAGCATTTT.

CDR3 protein: CASSLGRAGETQYF. DNA of the CDR3: TGCGCCAGCAGCTTGGGGCGGGCTGGAGAGACCCAGTACTTC. J is TRBJ2-5 and V is TRBV5-1; possibly TRBD2 for D (5 bases). This CDR3 is built from 14 residues. Germline V gene sequence: CDR1 SGHRS, CDR2 YFSETQ. V was trimmed by 0 bases and J by 4 bases, leaving 10 bases between them.

The V call is TRBV12-3 or TRBV12-4, the J call TRBJ1-3, with TRBD1 matching over 9 bases. With V trimmed by 3 bases and J by 8 bases, 5 bases remained unmatched. This CDR3 has 14 residues. CDR3 protein: CASSLDRGGYTIYF. The DNA for the CDR3 is TGTGCCAGCAGTTTGGACAGGGGAGGATACACCATATATTTT.

This clonotype was detected only once. V gene TRBV29-1 combines with J gene TRBJ1-1; maybe TRBD1 (6 bases). V gave up 5 bases and J gave up 5 bases, with 21 bases separating them. Germline V gives CDR1 SQVTM, CDR2 ANQGSEA. The CDR3 has 15 residues. CDR3 residues: CSVTIDVVGGTEAFF. The CDR3 coding sequence is TGCAGCGTTACAATTGACGTAGTAGGGGGAACTGAAGCTTTCTTT.

This rearrangement joins TRBV30 to TRBJ2-3; D gene uncertain. The CDR3 runs to 11 residues. Germline V gene sequence: CDR1 GTSNPN, CDR2 SVGIG (reference sequence). Trimming removed 4 bases from V and 2 bases from J, with 4 bases in between. This CDR3 is CAWTNTDTQYF. CDR3 DNA sequence: TGTGCCTGGACTAACACAGATACGCAGTATTTT. Combining the CDR3 with reference TRBV30 and TRBJ2-3 gives the whole variable domain SQTIHQWPATLVQPVGSPLSLECTVEGTSNPNLYWYRQAAGRGLQLLFYSVGIGQISSEVPQNLSASRPQDRQFILSSKKLLLSDSGFYLCAWTNTDTQYFGPGTRLTVL.